This T cell receptor (beta chain) was sequenced for a study of PD-1 blockade in classical Hodgkin lymphoma. The table came from immunoSEQ multiplex PCR; TCRdb's copy has only in-frame clones and leaves some out. The data show about 94,000 clones, roughly 89% seen once. There was relapse after autologous stem cell transplantation in every patient, and there was variation in brentuximab vedotin exposure. Complete response, partial response or progressive disease was recorded as best response. Findings and caveats of the study: Whatever underlies the repertoire differences (possibly disease activity or prior therapy) remains undefined.

Concerning this clone itself: Its antigen is not known.

Trimming took 0 bases from V and 3 from J, leaving 12 bases between them. The CDR3 loop spans 15 amino acids. From germline, CDR1 is MGHRA and CDR2 YSYEKL. This rearrangement joins TRBV4-1 to TRBJ2-7, with unresolved D. This TCR was sampled from a human donor with classical Hodgkin lymphoma. The sample in question was peripheral blood mononuclear cells (PBMCs), obtained before the second cycle of nivolumab. The CDR3 here is CASSQDQGPSYEQYF. In DNA, the CDR3 is TGCGCCAGCAGCCAAGATCAAGGACCGAGCTACGAGCAGTACTTC.